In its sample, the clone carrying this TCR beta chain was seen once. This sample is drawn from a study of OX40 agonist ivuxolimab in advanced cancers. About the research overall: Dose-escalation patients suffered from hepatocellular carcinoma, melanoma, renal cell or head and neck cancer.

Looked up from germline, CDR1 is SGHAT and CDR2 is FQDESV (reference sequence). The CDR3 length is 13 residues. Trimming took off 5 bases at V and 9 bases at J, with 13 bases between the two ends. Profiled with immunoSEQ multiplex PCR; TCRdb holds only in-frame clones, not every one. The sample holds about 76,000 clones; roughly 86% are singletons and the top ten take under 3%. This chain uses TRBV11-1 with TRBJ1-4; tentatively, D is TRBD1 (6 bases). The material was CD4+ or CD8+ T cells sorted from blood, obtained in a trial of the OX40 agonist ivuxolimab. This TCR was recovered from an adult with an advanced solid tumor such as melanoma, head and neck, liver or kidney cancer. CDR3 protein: CASSLMDSQKLFF. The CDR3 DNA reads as TGTGCCAGCAGCCTGATGGACAGTCAAAAACTGTTTTTT.